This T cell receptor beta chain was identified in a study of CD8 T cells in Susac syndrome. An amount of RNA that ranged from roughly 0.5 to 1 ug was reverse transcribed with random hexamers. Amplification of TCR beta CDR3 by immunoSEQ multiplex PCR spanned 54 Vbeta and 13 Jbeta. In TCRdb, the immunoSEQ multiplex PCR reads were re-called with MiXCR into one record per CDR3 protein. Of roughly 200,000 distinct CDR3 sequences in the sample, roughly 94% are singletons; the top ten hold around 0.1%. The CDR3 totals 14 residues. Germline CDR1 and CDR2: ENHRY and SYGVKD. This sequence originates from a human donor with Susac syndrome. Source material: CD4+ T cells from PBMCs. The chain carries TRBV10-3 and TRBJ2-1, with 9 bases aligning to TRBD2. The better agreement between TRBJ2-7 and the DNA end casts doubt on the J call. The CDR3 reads CAISEGGGGYEQYF. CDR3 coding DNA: TGTGCCATCAGTGAGGGCGGGGGGGGATACGAGCAGTACTTC.